This record covers a single TCR beta chain. The antigen remains unidentified. Profiling relied on immunoSEQ multiplex PCR, and the TCRdb table lists in-frame clones only, not all of them. This table has approximately 160,000 clones, 70% to 90% appearing once. The entry originates in a study of cytotoxic CD8 clonotypes in ibrutinib-treated CLL. For the study at large: After a median of almost 70 months, roughly 14 patients stayed remitted and approximately twelve progressed; responses had been partial in roughly 25 and complete in 2.

Extraction of approximately 2.2 micrograms of genomic DNA from cryopreserved PBMCs supplied material for TCR beta libraries. This CDR3 is built from 16 residues. The germline gives CDR1 SGDLS, CDR2 YYNGEE. V lost 0 bases and J lost 5; bases outside the gene matches: 8. General study findings and limits: The study found clonality rose at ibrutinib response, then fell toward baseline at progression. Baseline clonality, higher than in age-matched healthy donors, tracked circulating CD8+ T-cell counts.

Here the sequenced sample was PBMCs, taken at disease progression, from a patient treated with ibrutinib. This clonotype was obtained from a human donor with chronic lymphocytic leukemia. The chain links TRBV9 to TRBJ2-5; 9 nucleotides agree with TRBD2. The CDR3 DNA follows: TGTGCCAGCAGCGTAGCTCGGGTAGCGGGAGTGGAGACCCAGTACTTC. It translates to CASSVARVAGVETQYF.